This T cell receptor (beta chain) came from a study of blood T cell repertoires in COVID-19 (dated by TCRdb to about 2020). Notes on the research overall: Samples covering the acute and convalescent phases of COVID-19 were provided by collaborators in the United States, Italy and Spain. The prospective study material was composed of cDNA or gDNA derived from T cells, B-cell-depleted T cells, or PBMCs. Subjects who had been exposed to COVID-19, were actively infected with it, or had recovered from it provided the deeply sampled blood TCRbeta repertoires that made up the dataset. The repertoires were released in a freely available public database meant as a resource for research on the immune response to SARS-CoV-2. The samples were drawn from two sources: the first 160 participants of the ongoing ImmuneRACE study, and 1,200 or so subjects contributed by 6 global collaborators. The sample metadata nearly always contained a de-identified subject ID, COVID-19 status, age in years and sex. Where HLA class I and class II types were available, the types were taken from metadata supplied by the sample provider, not from assay-based typing. What the study reported, not specific to this receptor: The amount of clinical and demographic metadata varied by source and participant and was provided uncurated.

V trim: 4 bases; J trim: 3 bases; unmatched bases: 4. The CDR1 and CDR2 encoded by the germline V gene are MDHEN and SYDVKM. Inclusive of the bounding cysteine and phenylalanine, the CDR3 is 15 residues long. The CDR3 DNA has 45 bases and is translated from base 1. Comment on this clone: Its antigen has not been determined. Base quality data are lacking; no much larger clone is found one base away.

TCRbeta CDR3 regions were amplified from genomic DNA by means of the immunoSEQ Assay, a bias-controlled multiplex PCR. The original pipeline was this. The number of nucleated cells in each sample was estimated by amplification of reference gene primers within the assay. To quantify the absolute abundance of each unique TCRbeta CDR3 rearrangement, sequence reads were collapsed and filtered. For each sample, productive Simpson clonality was calculated by taking the square root of Simpson's diversity index across productive rearrangements. This immuneACCESS table, as held by TCRdb, lists in-frame sequences with V and J called but not all clones. Of the missing ones, under half trace to an unresolved V gene in checked studies; the others have no known cause. That table supplies the V and J calls and clone size; D and trimming were determined from the DNA. The sample has 150,000 or so clones on record, roughly 88% of them singletons. Around 8% of the sample goes to the ten largest clones.

One collaborating source in Seattle enrolled patients during active infection and followed them longitudinally through the course of disease. Whole blood was collected in K2EDTA tubes by collaborating institutions according to the institutions' own protocols. For TCRbeta analysis, collaborator samples were shipped as frozen whole blood, as isolated PBMCs, or as DNA extracted from either sample type. Sample: peripheral blood. The rearrangement joined TRBV28 to TRBJ1-5; the junction holds 9 bases that match TRBD1. The receptor was derived from a woman aged 55-75 years with COVID-19, enrolled during active disease. In nucleotide form, the sequence is TGTGCCAGCAGTTCTGACAGGGGGTACAATCAGCCCCAGCATTTT. Translation gives CASSSDRGYNQPQHF.